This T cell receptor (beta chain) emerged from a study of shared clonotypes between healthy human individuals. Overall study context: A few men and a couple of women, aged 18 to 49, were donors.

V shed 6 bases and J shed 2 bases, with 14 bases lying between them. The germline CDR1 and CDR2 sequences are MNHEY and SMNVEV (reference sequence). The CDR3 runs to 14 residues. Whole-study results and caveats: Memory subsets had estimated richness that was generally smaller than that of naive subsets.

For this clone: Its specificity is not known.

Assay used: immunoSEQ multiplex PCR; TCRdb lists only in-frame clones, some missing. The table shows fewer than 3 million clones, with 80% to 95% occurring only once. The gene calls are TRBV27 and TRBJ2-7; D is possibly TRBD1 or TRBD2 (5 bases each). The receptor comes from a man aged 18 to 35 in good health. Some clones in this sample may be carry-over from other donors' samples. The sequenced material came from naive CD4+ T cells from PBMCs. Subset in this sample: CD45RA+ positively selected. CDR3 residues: CASSPRGLTYEQYF. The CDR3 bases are TGTGCCAGCAGCCCTCGGGGCCTCACCTACGAGCAGTACTTC.